The clone carrying this T cell receptor beta chain appeared a few times. Its antigen is unknown. In total, each donor contributed a single heparinised blood draw that averaged roughly 110 mL. The CDR3 covers 12 residues. V dropped 5 bases and J dropped 9 bases, with 14 bases sitting between them. Germline V gives CDR1 SGHNT, CDR2 YYREEE (reference sequence). The data originate from a study of beta chain features in type 1 diabetes. The sequenced template was cDNA made from the entire isolated RNA. Method: immunoSEQ multiplex PCR; TCRdb's copy keeps in-frame clones and lacks some. The table includes about 190,000 clones, almost 8% detected once. Study-wide results and limits: Whether HLA type influences TCRB rearrangement remained unresolved here. Patients' naive, central memory and regulatory TCRB repertoires appeared more alike than those of healthy donors. People with Type 1 diabetes carried modestly yet significantly shorter TCRB CDR3s in all four CD4+ subsets. Amplification by PCR could prefer shorter templates, with the same effect in patients and controls.

Material for sequencing was central memory CD4+ T cells from blood. The receptor was isolated from a man aged 18 to 30 with type 1 diabetes. The chain employs TRBV5-4 and TRBJ2-5, with D possibly TRBD2 on 6 matching bases. The CDR3 nucleotides are TGTGCCAGCAGACCTGACCGCGGGGCCCAGTACTTC. Encoded protein: CASRPDRGAQYF.